This TCR beta chain was sequenced in a study of blood T cells in healthy people across ages. Study-wide findings and caveats: The long-lived group displayed more naive CD4+ cells, plus higher diversity, than the aged donors did.

Of note for this clonotype: Antigen specificity is unknown.

Germline-derived CDR1 and CDR2 are LGHNA and YSLEER. V was trimmed by 0 bases and J by 3 bases, leaving 8 bases between them. This CDR3 has 14 residues. The second PCR ran about 6 to 12 cycles with a sample-barcoded 5' primer and J-beta primers. In TCRdb, the 5' RACE reads were re-called with MiXCR into one record per CDR3 protein. The sample records nearly 800,000 distinct CDR3 sequences, approximately 25% being singletons. This sample was also put to use in a study of T cells of mothers and their children.

Sequencing used blood. This clonotype originated in a boy aged 5-17 years in good health. The genes are TRBV4-3 and TRBJ2-5, with unresolved D. CDR3 bases: TGCGCCAGCAGCCAAGAGTACAGAAAAGAGACCCAGTACTTC. Translated: CASSQEYRKETQYF.